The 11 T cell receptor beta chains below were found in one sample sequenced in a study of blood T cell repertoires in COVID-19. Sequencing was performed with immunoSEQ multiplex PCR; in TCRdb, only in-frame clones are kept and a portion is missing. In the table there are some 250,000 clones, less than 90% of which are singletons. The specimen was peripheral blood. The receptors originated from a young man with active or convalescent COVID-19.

CDR3 DNA: TGCGCCAGCAGCCAAGCATCGTCTAGCGGGGCTAACGGGGAGCTGTTTTTT. Translated: CASSQASSSGANGELFF. The chain combines TRBV4-3 with TRBJ2-2; 9 bases are shared with TRBD2. The CDR3 spans 17 residues. Germline V gives CDR1 LGHNA, CDR2 YSLEER. J was trimmed by 7 bases and V by 1 base; bases with no gene match: 10.

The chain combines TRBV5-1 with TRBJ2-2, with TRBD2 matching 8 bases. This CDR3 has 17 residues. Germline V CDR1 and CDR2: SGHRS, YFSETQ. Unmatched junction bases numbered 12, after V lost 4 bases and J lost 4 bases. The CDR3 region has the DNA TGCGCCAGCAGCACCGGGGGGGAGCTTTCGCGCACCGGGGAGCTGTTTTTT. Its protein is CASSTGGELSRTGELFF.

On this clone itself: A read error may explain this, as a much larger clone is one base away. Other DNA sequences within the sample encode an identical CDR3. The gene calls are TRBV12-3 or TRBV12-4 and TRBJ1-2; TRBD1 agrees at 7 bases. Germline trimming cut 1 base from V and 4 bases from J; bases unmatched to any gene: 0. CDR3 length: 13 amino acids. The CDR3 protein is CASSLDRGYGYTF. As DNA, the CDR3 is TGTGCCAGCAGTTTAGACAGGGGCTATGGCTACACCTTC.

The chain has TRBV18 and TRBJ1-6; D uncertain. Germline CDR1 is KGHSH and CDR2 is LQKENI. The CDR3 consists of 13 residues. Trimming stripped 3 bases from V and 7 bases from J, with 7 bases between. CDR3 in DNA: TGTGCCAGCTCACCGGGCATAAATTCACCCCTCCACTTT. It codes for CASSPGINSPLHF.

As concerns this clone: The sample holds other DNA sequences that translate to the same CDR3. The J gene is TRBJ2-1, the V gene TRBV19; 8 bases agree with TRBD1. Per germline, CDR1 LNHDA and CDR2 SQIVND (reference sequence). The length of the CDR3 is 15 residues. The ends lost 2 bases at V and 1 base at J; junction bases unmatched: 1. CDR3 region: CASSITGGSYNEQFF. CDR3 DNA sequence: TGTGCCAGTAGTATAACAGGGGGGTCCTACAATGAGCAGTTCTTC.

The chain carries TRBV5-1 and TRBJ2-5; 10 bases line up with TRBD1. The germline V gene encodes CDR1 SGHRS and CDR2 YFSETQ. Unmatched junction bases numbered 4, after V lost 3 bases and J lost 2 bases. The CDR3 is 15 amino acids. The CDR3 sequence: CASSWLGQGQETQYF. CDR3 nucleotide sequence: TGCGCCAGCAGCTGGCTGGGACAGGGGCAAGAGACCCAGTACTTC.

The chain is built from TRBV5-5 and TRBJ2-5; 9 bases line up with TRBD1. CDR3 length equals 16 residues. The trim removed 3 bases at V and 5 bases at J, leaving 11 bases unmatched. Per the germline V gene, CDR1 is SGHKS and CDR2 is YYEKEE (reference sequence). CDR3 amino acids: CASSSGQGPIGETQYF. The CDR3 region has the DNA TGTGCCAGCAGCTCGGGACAGGGCCCCATAGGGGAGACCCAGTACTTC.

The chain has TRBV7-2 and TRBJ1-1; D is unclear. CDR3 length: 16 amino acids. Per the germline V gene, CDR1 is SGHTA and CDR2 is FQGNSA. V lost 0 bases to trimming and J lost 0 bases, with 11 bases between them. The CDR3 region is CASSLAAGGLNTEAFF. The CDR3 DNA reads TGTGCCAGCAGCTTAGCTGCAGGAGGGTTGAACACTGAAGCTTTCTTT.

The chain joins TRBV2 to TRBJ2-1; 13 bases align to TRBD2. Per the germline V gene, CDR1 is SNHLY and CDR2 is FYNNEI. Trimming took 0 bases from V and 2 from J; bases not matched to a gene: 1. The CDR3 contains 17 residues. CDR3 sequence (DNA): TGTGCCAGCAGTGAAGCAGGACTAGCGGGGGCCTACAATGAGCAGTTCTTC. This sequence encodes CASSEAGLAGAYNEQFF.

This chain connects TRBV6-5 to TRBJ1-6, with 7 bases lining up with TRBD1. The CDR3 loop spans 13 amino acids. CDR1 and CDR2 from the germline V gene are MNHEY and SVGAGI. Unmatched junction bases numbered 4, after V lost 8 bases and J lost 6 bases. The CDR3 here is CASEGQPNSPLHF. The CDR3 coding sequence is TGTGCCAGCGAGGGACAGCCTAATTCACCCCTCCACTTT.

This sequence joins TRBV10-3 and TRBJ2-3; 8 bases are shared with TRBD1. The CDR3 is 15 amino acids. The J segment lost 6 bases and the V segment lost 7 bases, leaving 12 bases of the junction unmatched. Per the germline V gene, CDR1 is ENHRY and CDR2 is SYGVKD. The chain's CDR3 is CAITYPRGRVDTQYF. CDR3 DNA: TGTGCCATCACTTACCCCAGGGGGCGCGTGGATACGCAGTATTTT.